This T cell receptor beta chain was observed in a study of cytomegalovirus exposure and HLA in healthy donors listed by TCRdb under 2017. Looking at the study overall: An earlier analysis of approximately 590 of the donors reported about 250 Gb of sequence data and some 120 million unique TCR beta sequences from about 200 million T cells. About 320 gigabases of sequencing data and around 87 million unique TCR sequences were included in an early release covering about 620 HLA-typed donors. The genetic ancestry cluster associated with self-reported Caucasian donors included 81% of the 398 genotyped donors. The study aimed to test whether signatures of past pathogen exposure could be identified by cataloging public T cell receptors. The study used immunosequencing to profile the T cell repertoires of 600 to 850 subjects and linked those repertoires to cytomegalovirus serostatus. In addition to the first cohort of approximately 650 subjects, a separate validation cohort of approximately 110 different subjects was used. To predict cytomegalovirus infection status, the study combined high-throughput TCR immunosequencing, statistical association of individual TCRs with disease status, and machine learning. A later analysis re-analyzed previously published TCR beta repertoires from roughly 630 donors and added high-resolution HLA genotyping to study TCR occurrence patterns. In the later analysis, no new phenotypic data were used to find candidate immune exposures; instead, reliance was placed on TCR beta sequences and their occurrence across donors. In an earlier analysis of over 550 of the donors, high-throughput TCR beta sequencing was used to judge whether each TCR beta V gene segment behaved as functional or pseudogenic. Alongside the repertoire data, information on donor age, sex, ethnicity and CMV serostatus was compiled. A later genetic analysis used genome-wide SNP genotypes for about three fifths of the 666 donors, treating that subset as a discovery cohort. All discovery cohort repertoires had been generated using a single sequencing platform. HLA typing covered class I and class II loci at four-digit resolution. Typing coverage differed by locus: A, B, C, DRB1 and DQB1 were typed in roughly 620-630 donors, DQA1 in about 500, DPA1 in some 600, and DPB1 in 400 to 480. A few DR-DQ haplotypes were treated as single units for association and clustering because of strong linkage in the cohort. Among 350 to 400 genotyped donors of the cohort, an average of 235,054 unique TCR beta nucleotide sequences were sequenced per donor, approximately 20% of them non-productive.

Libraries came from the immunoSEQ multiplex PCR assay. A mixture of 60 forward primers for TCR Vbeta segments and 13 reverse primers for TCR Jbeta segments was used in the multiplex PCR. A multiplex PCR assay on genomic DNA amplified the CDR3 region of rearranged TCR beta genes. Amplified TCR beta libraries were sequenced as 87-base-pair reads on the Illumina HiSeq System. The published analysis was carried out like this. Across the 670 or so repertoires, a later analysis counted roughly 77 million unique TCR beta chains, roughly 11 million of which were shared by at least two donors. A nearest-neighbor algorithm error-corrected the raw reads and collapsed the reads into unique sequences, merging closely related sequences to remove PCR and sequencing errors. To assign V, D and J gene segments, CDR3 sequences were aligned to IMGT reference sequences. For a sequence to be retained, a match of at least six nucleotides to both a V gene segment and a J gene segment was required. A rearrangement counted as productive if the CDR3 had no stop codons and remained in frame with V and J, and every other rearrangement counted as non-productive. CDR3 was defined according to IMGT convention as the region running from the second conserved V-encoded cysteine to the conserved J-encoded phenylalanine. Sequences without an unambiguous match to a single V gene segment were excluded from the earlier analysis of a few hundred of the donors. An earlier analysis of 587 of the donors classified V segments as functional when productive rearrangements were above 56.7% and as segregating when the standard deviation between donors was above 5%. To diagnose cytomegalovirus status from the catalog of TCR beta chain sequences, a statistical classification framework was built. In a later analysis, V and J genes were assigned by comparing TCR nucleotide sequences against IMGT/GENE-DB human TR gene sequences. The TCRdist pipeline was used in a later analysis to assign CDR3 sequences and most-parsimonious VDJ recombination scenarios. In a later analysis, every TCR beta chain was defined by the combination of its CDR3 amino acid sequence and its V-gene family, and reads without a unique V-gene family were dropped. A later analysis removed 500 to 600 highly shared, low-generation-probability nucleotide sequences to deal with suspected cross-contamination and a sequencing artifact. In a later analysis, a clonal expansion index was calculated for each public chain from normalized within-repertoire ranks of inferred template counts. Generation probabilities in a later analysis came from a VDJ recombination model fitted to out-of-frame rearrangements, and those results were checked against IGoR. A later analysis scored TCR-TCR, TCR-HLA and TCR-CMV co-occurrence with hypergeometric tests, applying a repertoire-size bias correction to TCR pairs. False discovery rates were estimated in a later analysis by permuting HLA or CMV assignments 20 times. A later analysis grouped co-occurring TCRs with DBSCAN, adding TCRdist sequence similarity when clustering within HLA-allele-positive subsets. Co-occurrence clustering excluded repertoires with fewer than 30,000 or more than 120,000 public chains, plus five with anomalous nucleotide sharing. In its TCRdb copy, this immuneACCESS table keeps in-frame sequences only and misses some clones. Where compared with another copy, unresolved V genes explain less than half of these, and the others have no known cause. That table furnishes V, J and clone size, whereas the DNA furnished D and trimming. This sample holds about 120,000 clones; approximately 66% were observed only once. Jointly, the top ten make up less than 9% of the sample.

Details on this clone: Its cognate antigen has yet to be identified. No qualities accompany the bases; no much larger clone lies one base away.

The CDR3, cysteine through phenylalanine, is 13 amino acids long. CDR3 DNA is the only sequence kept; it has 39 bases, read in frame from the first base. Based on the germline V gene, the CDR1 and CDR2 sequences are SGHTA and FQGTGA. Trimming takes 3 bases from V and 7 bases from J, and the germline ends sit 9 bases apart. Overall results and qualifications from the work: An earlier analysis of around 600 of the donors showed that most TCR beta V segments appeared in productive rearrangements either about 90% or about 30% of the time, which broadly matched IMGT annotations. A cluster of highly shared sequence variants was judged likely to be a technical artifact of the sequencing pipeline. A later analysis found that TCR association rates varied across HLA loci, with DRB1 alleles showing the most associated TCRs and HLA-C alleles the fewest. The cohort was sequenced for TCR beta chains only, and without alpha or paired-chain data the features that could be detected were limited. A later analysis reported that several top co-occurrence clusters appeared linked to parvovirus B19, influenza, CMV and Epstein-Barr virus. A further reported finding was that TCR beta sequences accurately predicted the HLA-A and HLA-B alleles for most subjects in the first cohort. Some IMGT-functional V segments, including TRBV6-2 and TRBV6-3, could not be told apart with the 87-base-pair reads, so those segments were excluded. The authors suggested that the approach could potentially be extended to other disease states and immunological phenotypes. The classifier was reported to diagnose cytomegalovirus status with high specificity and sensitivity in both the original and validation cohorts. About 17 rarely observed V segments, including chromosome 9 orphons, were excluded from the earlier analysis of several hundred of the donors because counts were too low. A total of 150 or so TCR beta chains were listed by the study as associated with cytomegalovirus. Presence/absence analyses assumed roughly uniform sequencing depth across donors, an assumption that may not hold. Assigning TCR associations to individual alleles was difficult when HLA alleles, especially DR and DQ, strongly co-occurred. In a later genetic analysis, fewer N-insertions in productive TCRs were reported among donors in an Asian-associated ancestry cluster than the roughly 700-donor mean. Most TCR sequences were observed very rarely across donors, whereas some public TCRs were present in many individuals. CMV serostatus was the only immune exposure information available for the cohort. Most CMV-associated TCR beta chains appeared to be HLA-restricted in a later analysis, and the HLA associations seemed to be driven largely by CMV exposure. At a false discovery rate of 0.05, a later analysis linked 15,000 to 20,000 TCR beta sequences to specific HLA alleles. Compared with equally common non-associated chains, HLA-associated TCR beta chains in a later analysis were more clonally expanded and had lower generation probabilities. Because HLA typing was missing for some donors at each locus, association tests included only the typed subset. A few of the identified cytomegalovirus-associated TCR beta chains were confirmed in vitro to be specific for cytomegalovirus antigens. Linkage disequilibrium might explain the correlated functional status among segregating V segments, but an unknown experimental factor could not be excluded. A later genetic analysis associated a missense DCLRE1C variant with V-gene and J-gene trimming of TCR beta chains, and an independent cohort replicated the association.

The cohort consisted of some 730 healthy bone marrow donors. At the time of sampling, every cohort member was nominally healthy, though immune exposures that went unrecorded were likely present. The donor tested CMV seropositive and was one of the 289 seropositive cohort members. A peripheral blood sample was collected from each donor, and TCR beta sequencing was performed on peripheral blood mononuclear cells. The Qiagen DNeasy Blood Extraction Kit was used to extract genomic DNA from the blood cell samples. The sample was PBMCs. This sequence uses TRBV7-3 and TRBJ2-2; a tentative D call is TRBD1 (6 bases match). The source is a woman aged 40-49 years in good health and CMV-seropositive. The DNA sequence is given as TGTGCCAGCAGCTTGGGGGCGAGCGGGGAGCTGTTTTTT. Its protein product is CASSLGASGELFF. With all but the CDR3 taken from the reference TRBV7-3 and TRBJ2-2 genes, the full variable domain is: GAGVSQTPSNKVTEKGKYVELRCDPISGHTALYWYRQSLGQGPEFLIYFQGTGAADDSGLPNDRFFAVRPEGSVSTLKIQRTERGDSAVYLCASSLGASGELFFGEGSRLTVL.